The 16 T cell receptor beta chains below were found in one sample sequenced in a study of blood T cell repertoires in COVID-19. Here immunoSEQ multiplex PCR was the method, and the copy in TCRdb shows in-frame clones only, minus some. This sample has fewer than 250,000 clones, with 85% to 90% found just once. The sample comprised PBMCs or T cells enriched from blood (not recorded which). These TCRs come from a man aged 50 to 59 who had been exposed to COVID-19.

CDR3 nucleotide sequence: TGTGCCAGCAGTTTAGGGCGGGAGGGCAACTACGAGCAGTACGTC. Amino acid sequence: CASSLGREGNYEQYV. The rearrangement joins TRBV28 to TRBJ2-7; 9 bases match TRBD2. The junction had 5 bases not matched to a gene; V was cut back by 2 bases and J by 3 bases. Germline V gene sequence: CDR1 MDHEN, CDR2 SYDVKM. This CDR3 is built from 15 residues.

CDR3 coding DNA: TGCGCCAGCAGCTACGAACCGGGACAGGGGGCTTTGTCAACTAATGAAAAACTGTTTTTT. It specifies CASSYEPGQGALSTNEKLFF. The chain joins TRBV5-1 to TRBJ1-4, with 12 positions matching TRBD1. CDR3 length: 20 residues. V was clipped by 3 bases and J by 0 bases; unmatched bases: 12. Germline V CDR1 and CDR2: SGHRS, YFSETQ.

This chain joins TRBV5-1 and TRBJ1-1, with 9 positions matching TRBD1. V dropped 4 bases and J dropped 7; count of bases not matched to a gene: 8. Germline V gene sequence: CDR1 SGHRS, CDR2 YFSETQ. The CDR3 length is 14 residues. CDR3 DNA: TGCGCCAGCAGCCGGGACAGGGCTCCTGTTGAAGCTTTCTTT. Encoded protein: CASSRDRAPVEAFF.

The chain combines TRBV5-6 with TRBJ1-2, with 8 bases that match TRBD1. With V trimmed by 3 bases and J by 3 bases, 1 base remained unmatched. The germline V gene has CDR1 SGHDT and CDR2 YYEEEE. The CDR3 loop spans 13 amino acids. As DNA, the CDR3 is TGTGCCAGCAGCTGGGGACAGGACTATGGCTACACCTTC. Encoded protein: CASSWGQDYGYTF.

The chain combines TRBV30 with TRBJ1-1; D might be TRBD1 (6 bases). The CDR3 is made up of 13 amino acids. Trimming cost V 1 base and J 8 bases, with 14 bases left between them. CDR1 is GTSNPN and CDR2 is SVGIG in the germline V gene (reference sequence). This chain's CDR3 is CAWSGDRRMEAFF. The CDR3 bases are TGTGCCTGGAGTGGTGACAGGCGTATGGAAGCTTTCTTT.

The genes are TRBV28 and TRBJ1-1; TRBD1 matches at 7 bases. This CDR3 is built from 15 residues. Germline values: CDR1 MDHEN, CDR2 SYDVKM. Trimming at V came to 7 bases and at J to 4 bases, leaving 12 bases not matched to a gene. As DNA, the CDR3 is TGTGCCAGCACGCTCCGACAGGGATGGGGCACTGAAGCTTTCTTT. Amino acid sequence: CASTLRQGWGTEAFF. Complete variable domain (other parts from reference TRBV28 and TRBJ1-1): DVKVTQSSRYLVKRTGEKVFLECVQDMDHENMFWYRQDPGLGLRLIYFSYDVKMKEKGDIPEGYSVSREKKERFSLILESASTNQTSMYLCASTLRQGWGTEAFFGQGTRLTVV.

The J gene is TRBJ1-1, the V gene TRBV10-3; TRBD1 is a possible D gene (6 bases). Trimming took off 4 bases at V and 4 bases at J, with 25 bases between the two ends. The CDR3 sequence is 18 residues long. CDR1 is ENHRY and CDR2 is SYGVKD in the germline V gene. This chain's CDR3 is CAISVSMVGAGAFTEAFF. CDR3 bases: TGTGCCATCAGTGTATCTATGGTGGGGGCTGGGGCGTTCACTGAAGCTTTCTTT.

V is TRBV14 and J is TRBJ2-3; D gene unclear. Germline V gene sequence: CDR1 SGHDN, CDR2 FVKESK. Trimming pared 4 bases from V and 9 bases from J, leaving 11 bases between. The CDR3 covers 12 residues. For the CDR3, the DNA is TGTGCCAGCAGCCCCACTTTCCGCACGCAGTATTTT. Translating it yields CASSPTFRTQYF. Full variable domain (rest looked up from reference TRBV14 and TRBJ2-3): EAGVTQFPSHSVIEKGQTVTLRCDPISGHDNLYWYRRVMGKEIKFLLHFVKESKQDESGMPNNRFLAERTGGTYSTLKVQPAELEDSGVYFCASSPTFRTQYFGPGTRLTVL.

The chain uses TRBV2 and TRBJ1-5, with 7 bases that match TRBD1. Germline lookup yields CDR1 SNHLY and CDR2 FYNNEI. The junction had 7 bases not matched to a gene; V was cut back by 4 bases and J by 4 bases. The CDR3 consists of 15 residues. The CDR3 region has the DNA TGTGCCAGCAGTGGCTACGGGACAGTTAATCAGCCCCAGCATTTT. Protein: CASSGYGTVNQPQHF.

The chain uses TRBV12-5 and TRBJ1-3; 7 positions agree with TRBD1. In germline, CDR1 is LGHNT, CDR2 FRNRAP. The J segment lost 0 bases and the V segment lost 5 bases, leaving 13 bases of the junction unmatched. The CDR3 sequence is 18 residues long. The DNA for the CDR3 is TGTGCTAGTGGTAGGGACAGTGCCCTTCTTGGCTCTGGAAACACCATATATTTT. Encoded protein: CASGRDSALLGSGNTIYF. The whole variable domain, remainder taken from reference TRBV12-5 and TRBJ1-3, is DARVTQTPRHKVTEMGQEVTMRCQPILGHNTVFWYRQTMMQGLELLAYFRNRAPLDDSGMPKDRFSAEMPDATLATLKIQPSEPRDSAVYFCASGRDSALLGSGNTIYFGEGSWLTVV.

V is TRBV5-1 and J is TRBJ1-1, with D tentatively TRBD1 (6 bases). The CDR3 consists of 16 residues. V was clipped by 2 bases and J by 0 bases, with 14 bases between them. Germline lookup yields CDR1 SGHRS and CDR2 YFSETQ. The CDR3 sequence is CASSFTPGGLNTEAFF. The CDR3 region has the DNA TGCGCCAGCAGCTTTACCCCGGGGGGCTTGAACACTGAAGCTTTCTTT. The full variable domain, rest sourced from reference TRBV5-1 and TRBJ1-1, is KAGVTQTPRYLIKTRGQQVTLSCSPISGHRSVSWYQQTPGQGLQFLFEYFSETQRNKGNFPGRFSGRQFSNSRSEMNVSTLELGDSALYLCASSFTPGGLNTEAFFGQGTRLTVV.

The chain joins TRBV10-3 to TRBJ1-1, with D uncertain. The V gene's germline CDR1 is ENHRY and CDR2 SYGVKD. The CDR3 spans 13 residues. Between the trimmed V and J ends, which lost 4 bases and 6 bases, there was a span of 12 bases. In nucleotides, the CDR3 is TGTGCCATCAGTGGGCGGGCGCGCTCTGAAGCTTTCTTT. Translated: CAISGRARSEAFF.

This chain joins TRBV15 and TRBJ1-5; possibly TRBD1 for D (5 bases). The CDR3 has 16 amino acids. Trimming cost V 2 bases and J 6 bases, with 17 bases left between them. CDR1 and CDR2 (germline): LNHNV, YYDKDF (reference sequence). CDR3 DNA sequence: TGTGCCACCAGCAGAACCTGGGGGGATTGGGGTCAGCCCCAGCATTTT. Translation: CATSRTWGDWGQPQHF.

V and J are TRBV28 and TRBJ1-1, with unresolved D. The CDR3 length is 16 residues. Trimming took 6 bases from V and 0 from J, leaving 17 bases between them. In germline, CDR1 is MDHEN, CDR2 SYDVKM. The CDR3 here is CASSLLGSRLNTEAFF. The CDR3 region has the DNA TGTGCCAGCAGCCTTCTGGGGAGCAGATTGAACACTGAAGCTTTCTTT.

The chain has TRBV18 and TRBJ1-2; the D gene is possibly TRBD1 (5 bases). The CDR3 runs 15 residues. The germline V gene encodes CDR1 KGHSH and CDR2 LQKENI. Trimming cost V 1 base and J 3 bases, with 12 bases left between them. For the CDR3, the DNA is TGTGCCAGCTCACCACGACAGCTTCTCGACTATGGCTACACCTTC. Amino acid sequence: CASSPRQLLDYGYTF.

The chain couples TRBV12-3 or TRBV12-4 to TRBJ1-3; 7 positions match TRBD1. V lost 6 bases, J lost 8 bases, and 7 bases stayed unmatched. The CDR3 is 13 residues long. CDR3 protein: CASRPDRRDTIYF. CDR3 in DNA: TGTGCCAGCAGGCCGGACAGGAGGGACACCATATATTTT.